This TCR beta chain was recovered during a study of T cells in narcolepsy. Details on this clone: Its antigen remains unidentified.

General study points: Blood of same and different patients, but not healthy controls, reportedly held recurring autoreactive clonotypes.

Assay used: immunoSEQ multiplex PCR; TCRdb lists only in-frame clones, some missing. The sample yields tens of thousands of clones, roughly 90% seen once. The source material was CD45RA- memory CD4+ T cells from PBMCs. The sequence was obtained from a human donor with narcolepsy.

In nucleotides, the CDR3 is TGTGCCAGCAGTTTAGCGGGAGGGGACGAGACCCAGTACTTC. It yields the protein CASSLAGGDETQYF. V is TRBV7-3 and J is TRBJ2-5; 11 bases match TRBD2. V was clipped by 6 bases and J by 5 bases; unmatched bases: 5. CDR1 and CDR2 (germline): SGHTA, FQGTGA. This CDR3 region has 14 residues.